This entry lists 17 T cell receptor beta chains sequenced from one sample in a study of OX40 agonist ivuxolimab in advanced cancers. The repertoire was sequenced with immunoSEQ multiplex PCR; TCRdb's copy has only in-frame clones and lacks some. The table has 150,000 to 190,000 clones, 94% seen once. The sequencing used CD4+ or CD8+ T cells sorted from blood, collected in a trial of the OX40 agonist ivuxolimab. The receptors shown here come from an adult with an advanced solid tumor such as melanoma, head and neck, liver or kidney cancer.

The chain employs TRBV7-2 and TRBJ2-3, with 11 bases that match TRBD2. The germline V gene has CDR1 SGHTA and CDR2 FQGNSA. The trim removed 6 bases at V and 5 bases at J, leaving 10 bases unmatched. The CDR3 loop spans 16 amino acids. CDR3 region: CASSQYLAGGGDTQYF. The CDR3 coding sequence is TGTGCCAGCAGTCAGTATTTAGCGGGAGGGGGAGATACGCAGTATTTT.

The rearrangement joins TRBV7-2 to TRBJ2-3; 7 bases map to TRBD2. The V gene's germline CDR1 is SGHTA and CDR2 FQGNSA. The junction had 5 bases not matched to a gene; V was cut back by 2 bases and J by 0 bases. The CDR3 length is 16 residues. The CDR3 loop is CASSLTGLTSTDTQYF. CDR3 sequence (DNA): TGTGCCAGCAGCTTAACGGGACTAACCAGCACAGATACGCAGTATTTT.

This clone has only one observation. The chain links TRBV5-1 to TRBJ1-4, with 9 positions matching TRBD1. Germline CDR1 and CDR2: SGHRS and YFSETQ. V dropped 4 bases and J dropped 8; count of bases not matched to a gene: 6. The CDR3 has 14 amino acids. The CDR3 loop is CASSPDRGEEKLFF. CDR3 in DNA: TGCGCCAGCAGCCCGGACAGGGGTGAGGAAAAACTGTTTTTT. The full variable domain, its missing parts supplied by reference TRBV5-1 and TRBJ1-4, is KAGVTQTPRYLIKTRGQQVTLSCSPISGHRSVSWYQQTPGQGLQFLFEYFSETQRNKGNFPGRFSGRQFSNSRSEMNVSTLELGDSALYLCASSPDRGEEKLFFGSGTQLSVL.

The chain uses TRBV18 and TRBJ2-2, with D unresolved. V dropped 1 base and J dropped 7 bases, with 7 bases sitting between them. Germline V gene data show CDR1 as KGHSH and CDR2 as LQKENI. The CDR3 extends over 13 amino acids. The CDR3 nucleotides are TGTGCCAGCTCACCACTTTTCGACGGGGAGCTGTTTTTT. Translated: CASSPLFDGELFF.

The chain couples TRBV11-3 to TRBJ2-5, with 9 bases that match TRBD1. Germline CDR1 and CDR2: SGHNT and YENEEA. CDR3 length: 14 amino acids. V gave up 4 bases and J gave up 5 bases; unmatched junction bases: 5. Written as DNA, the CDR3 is TGTGCCAGCAGCTCTCGGACAGGGGATGAGACCCAGTACTTC. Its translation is CASSSRTGDETQYF.

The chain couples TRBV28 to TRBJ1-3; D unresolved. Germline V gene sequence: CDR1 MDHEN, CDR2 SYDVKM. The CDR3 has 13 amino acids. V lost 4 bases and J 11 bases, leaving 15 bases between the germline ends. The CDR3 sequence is CASSSTGRGAIYF. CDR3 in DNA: TGTGCCAGCAGTTCCACCGGCCGTGGCGCCATATATTTT.

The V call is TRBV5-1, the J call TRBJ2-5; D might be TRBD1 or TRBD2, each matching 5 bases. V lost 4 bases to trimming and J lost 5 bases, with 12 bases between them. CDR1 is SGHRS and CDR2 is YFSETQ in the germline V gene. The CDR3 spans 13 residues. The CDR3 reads CASSPGARETQYF. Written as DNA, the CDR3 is TGCGCCAGCAGCCCCGGGGCCCGGGAGACCCAGTACTTC.

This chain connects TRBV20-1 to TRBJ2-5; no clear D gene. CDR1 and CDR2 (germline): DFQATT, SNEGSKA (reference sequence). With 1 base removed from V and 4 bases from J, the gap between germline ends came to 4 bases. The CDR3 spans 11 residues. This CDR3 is CSARGGETQYF. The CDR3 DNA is TGCAGTGCTAGAGGAGGAGAGACCCAGTACTTC.

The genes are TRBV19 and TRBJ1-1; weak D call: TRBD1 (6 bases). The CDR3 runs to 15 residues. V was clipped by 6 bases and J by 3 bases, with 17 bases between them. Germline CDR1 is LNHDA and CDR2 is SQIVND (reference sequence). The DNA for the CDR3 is TGTGCCAGTAGGGTCCGGGGGGGCCGGGACACTGAAGCTTTCTTT. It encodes CASRVRGGRDTEAFF.

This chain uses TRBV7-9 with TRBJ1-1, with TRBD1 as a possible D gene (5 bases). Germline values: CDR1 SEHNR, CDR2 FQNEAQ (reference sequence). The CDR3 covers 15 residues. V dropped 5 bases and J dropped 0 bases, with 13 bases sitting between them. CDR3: CASSPSWGMNTEAFF. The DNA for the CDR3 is TGTGCCAGCAGCCCCAGCTGGGGCATGAACACTGAAGCTTTCTTT.

The CDR3 DNA follows: TGTGCCAGCAGCCCGAGACGGGGGAGGGCCGGGTACGAGCAGTACTTC. It yields the protein CASSPRRGRAGYEQYF. The chain uses TRBV7-2 and TRBJ2-7; 7 bases align to TRBD2. Germline CDR1 reads SGHTA; CDR2 reads FQGNSA. The CDR3 runs 16 residues. Trimming took 5 bases from V and 4 from J; bases not matched to a gene: 14.

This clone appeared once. CDR3 loop: CASSRTASAHEQYF. CDR3 sequence (DNA): TGTGCCAGCAGCCGGACAGCTAGCGCCCACGAGCAGTACTTC. The rearrangement joins TRBV6-5 to TRBJ2-7; D tentatively reads TRBD1 or TRBD2 (6 bases each). V was pared by 6 bases and J by 5 bases, with 17 bases between. This CDR3 contains 14 residues. CDR1 is MNHEY, CDR2 SVGAGI, per germline.

The CDR3 region is CASSQTRVSTYEQYF. CDR3 nucleotides: TGTGCCAGCAGCCAGACTAGGGTCTCCACCTACGAGCAGTACTTC. The chain couples TRBV11-2 to TRBJ2-7; D might be TRBD2 (6 bases). This CDR3 contains 15 residues. Germline CDR1 reads SGHAT; CDR2 reads FQNNGV. V dropped 5 bases and J dropped 2 bases, with 16 bases sitting between them.

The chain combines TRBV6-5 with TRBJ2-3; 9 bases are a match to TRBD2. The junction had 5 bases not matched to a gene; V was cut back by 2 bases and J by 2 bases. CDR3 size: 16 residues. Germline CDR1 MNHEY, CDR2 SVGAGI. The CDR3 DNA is TGTGCCAGCAGTTACGCGACTAGCGGAATCACAGATACGCAGTATTTT. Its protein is CASSYATSGITDTQYF.

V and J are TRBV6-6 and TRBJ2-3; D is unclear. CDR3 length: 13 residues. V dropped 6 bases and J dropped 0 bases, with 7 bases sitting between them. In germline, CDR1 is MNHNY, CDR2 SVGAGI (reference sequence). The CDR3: CASSPGSTDTQYF. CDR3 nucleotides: TGTGCCAGCAGCCCCGGGAGCACAGATACGCAGTATTTT.

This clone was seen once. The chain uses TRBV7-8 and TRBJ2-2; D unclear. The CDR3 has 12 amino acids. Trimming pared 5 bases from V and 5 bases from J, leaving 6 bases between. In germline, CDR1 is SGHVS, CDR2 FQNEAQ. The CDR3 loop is CASSANTGELFF. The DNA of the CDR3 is TGTGCCAGCAGCGCAAATACCGGGGAGCTGTTTTTT.

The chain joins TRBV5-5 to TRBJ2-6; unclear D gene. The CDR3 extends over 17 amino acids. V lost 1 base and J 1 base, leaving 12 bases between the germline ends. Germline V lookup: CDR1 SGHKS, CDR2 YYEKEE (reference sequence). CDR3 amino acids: CASSLTVYPSGANVLTF. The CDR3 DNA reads TGTGCCAGCAGCTTGACAGTCTACCCATCTGGGGCCAACGTCCTGACTTTC. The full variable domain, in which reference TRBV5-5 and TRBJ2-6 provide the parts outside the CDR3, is DAGVTQSPTHLIKTRGQQVTLRCSPISGHKSVSWYQQVLGQGPQFIFQYYEKEERGRGNFPDRFSARQFPNYSSELNVNALLLGDSALYLCASSLTVYPSGANVLTFGAGSRLTVL.